A single sample gave rise to the 4 T cell receptor beta chains below, sequenced in a study of blood T cell repertoires in COVID-19. The method was immunoSEQ multiplex PCR; TCRdb's version includes in-frame clones alone and lacks a portion of them. The data show about 300,000 clones, about 81% seen once. The sequencing sample was made of peripheral blood. These receptors came from a human donor with COVID-19, enrolled during active disease. The donor label of this sample is uncertain.

The chain carries TRBV3-1 (or the pseudogene TRBV3-2) and TRBJ1-4; 8 bases map to TRBD1. The CDR3 is 15 amino acids. Per the germline V gene, CDR1 is LGHDT and CDR2 is YNNKEL (reference sequence). V was clipped by 4 bases and J by 6 bases; unmatched bases: 7. The CDR3 nucleotides read TGTGCCAGCAGCCGACCGGGACAGGCTTATGAAAAACTGTTTTTT. This encodes CASSRPGQAYEKLFF.

The J gene is TRBJ1-2, the V gene TRBV6-5, with a tentative D call TRBD1 (5 bases). Trimming left V 0 bases short and J 7 bases short, with 12 bases between. Per the germline V gene, CDR1 is MNHEY and CDR2 is SVGAGI. The CDR3 runs 14 residues. The CDR3 bases are TGTGCCAGCAGTTACTCGAGGCAGGGTCGTGGCTACACCTTC. Translation gives CASSYSRQGRGYTF.

This chain uses TRBV5-1 with TRBJ1-1; TRBD1 matches at 7 bases. Germline values: CDR1 SGHRS, CDR2 YFSETQ. CDR3 length: 14 residues. V dropped 4 bases and J dropped 3; count of bases not matched to a gene: 6. The CDR3 DNA sequence: TGCGCCAGCAGCCAGGGACAGACTCACACTGAAGCTTTCTTT. This sequence encodes CASSQGQTHTEAFF.

Many counts were recorded for this clone. The chain employs TRBV2 and TRBJ2-2, with D possibly matching TRBD2 (5 bases). Per the germline V gene, CDR1 is SNHLY and CDR2 is FYNNEI. Trimming shortened V by 7 bases and J by 4 bases, and 19 bases separated the two germline ends. The CDR3 consists of 16 residues. The CDR3 spells CASKVAFKSGTGELFF. CDR3 nucleotides: TGTGCCAGCAAGGTAGCGTTTAAATCGGGCACCGGGGAGCTGTTTTTT. The whole variable domain, filled in from reference TRBV2 and TRBJ2-2, reads EPEVTQTPSHQVTQMGQEVILRCVPISNHLYFYWYRQILGQKVEFLVSFYNNEISEKSEIFDDQFSVERPDGSNFTLKIRSTKLEDSAMYFCASKVAFKSGTGELFFGEGSRLTVL.